This TCR beta chain was sequenced during a study of blood T cell repertoires in COVID-19. As for the study in general: Sites in the United States, Italy and Spain provided acute and convalescent COVID-19 samples.

Clones were read by immunoSEQ multiplex PCR, and TCRdb kept only the in-frame ones, dropping some. The sample records about 120,000 clones, roughly 84% being singletons. The V gene's germline CDR1 is KGHDR and CDR2 SFDVKD. V was clipped by 9 bases and J by 5 bases, with 11 bases between them. The CDR3 is 12 residues long. Sequenced: peripheral blood. The genes are TRBV24-1 and TRBJ2-3, with D tentatively TRBD2 (7 bases). The source is a man in his forties or fifties with acute or convalescent COVID-19. The CDR3 protein is CATRGAVDTQYF. The DNA for the CDR3 is TGTGCCACCCGGGGGGCTGTAGATACGCAGTATTTT.